This TCR beta chain was captured in a study of immune characterization of retroperitoneal liposarcoma. The germline V and J ends were trimmed by 1 base and 6 bases, with 2 bases remaining between them. The length of the CDR3 is 11 residues. TCRdb reprocessed the PCR reads via MiXCR and lists one record per CDR3 protein. The sample yields approximately 3,000 distinct CDR3 sequences, approximately 46% seen once. The receptor was derived from a male donor with retroperitoneal liposarcoma. The chain links TRBV12-3 or TRBV12-4 to TRBJ2-3, with D unresolved. Sequenced: tumor tissue. CDR3 loop: CASSLVDTQYF. The DNA of the CDR3 is TGTGCCAGCAGTTTAGTCGATACGCAGTATTTT.